The 17 T cell receptor beta chains reported below all come from one sample, sequenced in a study of cytomegalovirus exposure and HLA in healthy donors (TCRdb year 2017). Libraries were built with the immunoSEQ multiplex PCR assay. For the multiplex PCR, a mixture combining 60 forward primers for TCR Vbeta segments and 13 reverse primers for TCR Jbeta segments was used. This immuneACCESS table, as held by TCRdb, lists in-frame sequences with V and J called but not all clones. Of the missing ones, under half trace to an unresolved V gene in checked studies; the others have no known cause. The sample table shows under 140,000 clones, and over 65% are seen once. The ten largest clonotypes hold 13% of the sample. The sequenced sample consisted of PBMCs. All receptors come from a man between 25 and 39 years old in good health and CMV-seropositive.

The sample holds a few counts of this clone. V and J are TRBV29-1 and TRBJ1-2; 10 bases line up with TRBD1. Germline CDR1 is SQVTM and CDR2 is ANQGSEA. J lost 6 bases, V lost 7 bases, and 11 bases had no gene match. The CDR3 length is 14 residues. CDR3 in amino acids: CSAFLPGQGNGYTF. CDR3 DNA sequence: TGCAGCGCATTTCTACCGGGACAGGGGAATGGCTACACCTTC.

The chain recombines TRBV13 with TRBJ2-1, with D maybe TRBD1 (8 bases). There are 15 residues in the CDR3. Trimming pared 5 bases from V and 4 bases from J, leaving 15 bases between. CDR1 is PRHDT and CDR2 is FYEKMQ in the germline V gene (reference sequence). CDR3 nucleotide sequence: TGTGCCAGCAGCCAAGCGGGGACAGGTTACAATGAGCAGTTCTTC. This sequence encodes CASSQAGTGYNEQFF.

This clone occurred a few times. V gene TRBV28 combines with J gene TRBJ2-7; 8 nucleotides line up with TRBD1. The CDR3 is made up of 14 amino acids. The V and J ends lost 4 bases and 2 bases, in that order; junction bases with no gene match: 4. Germline loops: CDR1 MDHEN, CDR2 SYDVKM. CDR3 DNA sequence: TGTGCCAGCAGTTCGGGACAGGCGACCTACGAGCAGTACTTC. As protein: CASSSGQATYEQYF.

In this sample, this clone turned up once. The chain uses TRBV13 and TRBJ2-7; 13 nucleotides agree with TRBD2. Looked up from germline, CDR1 is PRHDT and CDR2 is FYEKMQ (reference sequence). After removal of 0 bases from V and 5 bases from J, the junction contained 4 bases not matched to a gene. The CDR3 is made up of 16 amino acids. CDR3 protein: CASSLGGLAGKDEQYF. The DNA for the CDR3 is TGTGCCAGCAGCTTAGGGGGACTAGCGGGGAAGGACGAGCAGTACTTC.

This clone was counted only a few times. The rearrangement uses TRBV7-3 and TRBJ2-1, with TRBD1 as a possible D gene (7 bases). There are 15 residues in the CDR3. Trimming removed 5 bases from V and 10 bases from J, with 21 bases in between. CDR1 and CDR2 (germline): SGHTA, FQGTGA. CDR3 sequence (DNA): TGTGCCAGCAGCCCGGCGGGGCCAGGGGGTGGGGAGCAGTTCTTC. It specifies CASSPAGPGGGEQFF.

This chain joins TRBV6-6 and TRBJ1-5; TRBD1 agrees at 8 bases. This CDR3 has 13 amino acids. Germline V gene data show CDR1 as MNHNY and CDR2 as SVGAGI (reference sequence). Trimming cost V 6 bases and J 9 bases; bases outside gene matches: 7. The CDR3 region has the DNA TGTGCCAGCAGCGGACAGGGAGGTCCGCCCCAGCATTTT. Protein: CASSGQGGPPQHF.

V gene TRBV7-2 combines with J gene TRBJ2-3; TRBD1 matches 9 bases. The CDR3 contains 14 residues. The germline V gene encodes CDR1 SGHTA and CDR2 FQGNSA. Losses at the gene ends were 7 bases for V and 2 bases for J; bases not matched to a gene: 4. CDR3 sequence (DNA): TGTGCCAGCACCGGGACAGGGTTCACAGATACGCAGTATTTT. Translation: CASTGTGFTDTQYF.

The V call is TRBV5-1, the J call TRBJ2-7; maybe TRBD2 (5 bases). V dropped 0 bases and J dropped 3 bases, with 7 bases sitting between them. This CDR3 contains 13 residues. Germline CDR1 reads SGHRS; CDR2 reads YFSETQ. As DNA, the CDR3 is TGCGCCAGCAGCTTGGCGGGGTTCTACGAGCAGTACTTC. It is translated as CASSLAGFYEQYF.

The chain carries TRBV27 and TRBJ2-1; D is unresolved. Germline V lookup: CDR1 MNHEY, CDR2 SMNVEV (reference sequence). CDR3 length: 15 amino acids. V dropped 6 bases and J dropped 5 bases, with 17 bases sitting between them. The CDR3 spells CASSPPLTDNNEQFF. DNA of the CDR3: TGTGCCAGCAGCCCACCATTAACAGATAACAATGAGCAGTTCTTC.

This chain uses TRBV5-1 with TRBJ1-2, with TRBD1 matching over 9 bases. The germline gives CDR1 SGHRS, CDR2 YFSETQ. The CDR3 loop spans 15 amino acids. Trimming took 4 bases from V and 3 from J; bases not matched to a gene: 7. CDR3 sequence: CASSRTGGVDYGYTF. CDR3 DNA: TGCGCCAGCAGCCGAACAGGGGGCGTTGACTATGGCTACACCTTC. Full variable domain (rest looked up from reference TRBV5-1 and TRBJ1-2): KAGVTQTPRYLIKTRGQQVTLSCSPISGHRSVSWYQQTPGQGLQFLFEYFSETQRNKGNFPGRFSGRQFSNSRSEMNVSTLELGDSALYLCASSRTGGVDYGYTFGSGTRLTVV.

V usage is TRBV28 and J usage is TRBJ1-5; TRBD1 matches at 11 bases. Germline V lookup: CDR1 MDHEN, CDR2 SYDVKM. V trimming: 8 bases; J trimming: 7 bases; junction bases outside the gene matches: 10. This CDR3 is 15 amino acids long. The chain's CDR3 is CASSRDRGLNQPQHF. The CDR3 bases are TGTGCCAGCTCCCGGGACAGGGGGTTAAACCAGCCCCAGCATTTT. The variable domain in full, completed from reference TRBV28 and TRBJ1-5, reads DVKVTQSSRYLVKRTGEKVFLECVQDMDHENMFWYRQDPGLGLRLIYFSYDVKMKEKGDIPEGYSVSREKKERFSLILESASTNQTSMYLCASSRDRGLNQPQHFGDGTRLSIL.

DNA of the CDR3: TGCGCCAGCAGCTGGAGCGGGGGGCAAGAGACCCAGTACTTC. Translation gives CASSWSGGQETQYF. This chain joins TRBV5-1 and TRBJ2-5, with TRBD2 identical over 9 bases. The CDR3 contains 14 residues. V shed 3 bases and J 2 bases; nucleotides not matched to a gene: 2. Germline V gene data show CDR1 as SGHRS and CDR2 as YFSETQ.

This clone turned up a few times. The chain carries TRBV11-3 and TRBJ2-2; 11 nucleotides align to TRBD2. This CDR3 has 15 residues. The V gene's germline CDR1 is SGHNT and CDR2 YENEEA. Trimming at V came to 2 bases and at J to 5 bases, leaving 1 base not matched to a gene. The CDR3 DNA sequence: TGTGCCAGCAGCTTACTAGCGGGGGGAACCGGGGAGCTGTTTTTT. Residues: CASSLLAGGTGELFF.

The chain combines TRBV10-3 with TRBJ2-7; TRBD1 matches 8 bases. Germline assignment: CDR1 ENHRY and CDR2 SYGVKD. This CDR3 region has 14 residues. The trim removed 0 bases at V and 3 bases at J, leaving 1 base unmatched. The chain's CDR3 is CAISESGQVYEQYF. CDR3 nucleotides: TGTGCCATCAGTGAGTCGGGACAGGTCTACGAGCAGTACTTC.

With respect to this clone: Relative to the germline gene, one junction end is altered; a read error may explain this. This rearrangement joins TRBV19 to TRBJ2-7, with D unclear. This CDR3 is 9 amino acids long. Germline V gives CDR1 LNHDA, CDR2 SQIVND (reference sequence). As DNA, the CDR3 is TGTGCCAGGGGCTACGAGCAGTACTTT. Protein: CARGYEQYF.

The chain has TRBV4-3 and TRBJ2-1, with 9 bases aligning to TRBD1. Germline lookup yields CDR1 LGHNA and CDR2 YSLEER. J lost 4 bases, V lost 0 bases, and 7 bases had no gene match. The CDR3 totals 17 residues. The CDR3 sequence is CASSQDWQDRGYNEQFF. The DNA for the CDR3 is TGCGCCAGCAGCCAAGATTGGCAGGACAGGGGATACAATGAGCAGTTCTTC.

This clone was counted between two and nine times. CDR3 sequence (DNA): TGTGCCTGGGGTGAGGGGTCCTACGAGCAGTACTTC. As protein: CAWGEGSYEQYF. The chain recombines TRBV30 with TRBJ2-7, with D perhaps given as TRBD1 or TRBD2 (5 bases each). Trimming left V 5 bases short and J 1 base short, with 9 bases between. This CDR3 spans 12 amino acids. Germline-derived CDR1 and CDR2 are GTSNPN and SVGIG (reference sequence).